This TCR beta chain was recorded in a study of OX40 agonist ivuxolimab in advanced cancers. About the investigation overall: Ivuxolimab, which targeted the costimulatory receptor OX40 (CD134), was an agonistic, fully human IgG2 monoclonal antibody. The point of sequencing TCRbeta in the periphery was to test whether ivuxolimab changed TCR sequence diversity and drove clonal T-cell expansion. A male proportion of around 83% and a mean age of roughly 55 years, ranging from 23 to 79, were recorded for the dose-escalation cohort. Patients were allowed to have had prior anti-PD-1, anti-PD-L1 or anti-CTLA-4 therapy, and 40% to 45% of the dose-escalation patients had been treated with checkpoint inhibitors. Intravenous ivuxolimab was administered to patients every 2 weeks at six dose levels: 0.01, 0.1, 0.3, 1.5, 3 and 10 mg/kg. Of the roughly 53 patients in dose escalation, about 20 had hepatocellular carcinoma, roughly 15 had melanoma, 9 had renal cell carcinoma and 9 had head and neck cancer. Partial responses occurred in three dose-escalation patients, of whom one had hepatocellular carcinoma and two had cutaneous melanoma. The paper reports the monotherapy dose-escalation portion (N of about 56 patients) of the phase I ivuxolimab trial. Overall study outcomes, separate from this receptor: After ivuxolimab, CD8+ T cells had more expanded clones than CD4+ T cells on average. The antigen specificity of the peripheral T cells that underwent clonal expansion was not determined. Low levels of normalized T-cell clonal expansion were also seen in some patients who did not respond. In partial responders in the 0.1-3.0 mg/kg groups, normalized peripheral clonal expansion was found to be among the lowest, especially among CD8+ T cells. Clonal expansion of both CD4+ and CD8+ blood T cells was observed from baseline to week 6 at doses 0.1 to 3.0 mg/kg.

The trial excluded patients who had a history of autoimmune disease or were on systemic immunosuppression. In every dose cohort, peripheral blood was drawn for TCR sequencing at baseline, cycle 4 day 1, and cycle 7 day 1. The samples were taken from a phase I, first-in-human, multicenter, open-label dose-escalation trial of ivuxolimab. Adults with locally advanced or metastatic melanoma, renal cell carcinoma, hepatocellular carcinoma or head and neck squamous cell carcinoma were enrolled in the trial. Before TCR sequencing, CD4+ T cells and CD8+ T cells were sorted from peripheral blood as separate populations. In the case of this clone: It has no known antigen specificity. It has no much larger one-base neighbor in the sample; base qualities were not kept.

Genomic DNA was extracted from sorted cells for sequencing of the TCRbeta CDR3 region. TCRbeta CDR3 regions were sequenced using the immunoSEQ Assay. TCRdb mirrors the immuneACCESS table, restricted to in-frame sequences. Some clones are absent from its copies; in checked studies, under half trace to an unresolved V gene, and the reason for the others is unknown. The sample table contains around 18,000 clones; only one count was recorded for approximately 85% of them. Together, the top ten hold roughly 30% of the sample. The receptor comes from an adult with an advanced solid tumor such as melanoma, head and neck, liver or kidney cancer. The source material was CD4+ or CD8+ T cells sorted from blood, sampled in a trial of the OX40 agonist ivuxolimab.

DNA sequence: TGTGCCAGCATGGGGGGAATCGAGCAGTTCTTC. It specifies CASMGGIEQFF. The chain is assembled from TRBV6-5 and TRBJ2-1; possibly the D gene is TRBD2, per 6 matching bases. Deletion took 7 bases off V and 10 bases off J, with a span of 11 bases between the germline ends. Taken from the germline V gene, the CDR1 and CDR2 loops are MNHEY and SVGAGI. Counted from cysteine to phenylalanine, this CDR3 has 11 amino acids. The entry retains the CDR3 DNA only, 33 bases that are in frame from base 1.